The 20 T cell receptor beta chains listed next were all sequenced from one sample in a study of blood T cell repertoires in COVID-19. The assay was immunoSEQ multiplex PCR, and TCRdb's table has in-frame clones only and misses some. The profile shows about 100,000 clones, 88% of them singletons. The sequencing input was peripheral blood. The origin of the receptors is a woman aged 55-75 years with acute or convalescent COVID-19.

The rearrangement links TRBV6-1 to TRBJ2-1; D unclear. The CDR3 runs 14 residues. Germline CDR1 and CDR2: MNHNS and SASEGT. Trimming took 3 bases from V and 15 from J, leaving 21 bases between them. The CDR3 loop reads CASSEEPISWVLFF. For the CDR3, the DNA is TGTGCCAGCAGTGAGGAGCCGATTAGTTGGGTTCTGTTCTTC.

The chain's CDR3 is CASSLGPDGRYEQYV. The CDR3 nucleotides read TGTGCCAGCAGCTTAGGCCCTGACGGGAGGTACGAGCAGTACGTC. The chain combines TRBV11-2 with TRBJ2-7; the match to TRBD2 covers 7 bases. The CDR3 totals 15 residues. The V gene end was trimmed by 1 base and the J gene end by 4 bases; junction bases not matched to a gene: 7. Germline assignment: CDR1 SGHAT and CDR2 FQNNGV.

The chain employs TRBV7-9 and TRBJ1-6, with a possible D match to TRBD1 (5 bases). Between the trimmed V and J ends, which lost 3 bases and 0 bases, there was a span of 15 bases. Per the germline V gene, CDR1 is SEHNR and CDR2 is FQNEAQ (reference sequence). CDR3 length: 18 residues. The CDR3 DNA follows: TGTGCCAGCAGCTTTACGCCGACAGCTCTCTCCTATAATTCACCCCTCCACTTT. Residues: CASSFTPTALSYNSPLHF.

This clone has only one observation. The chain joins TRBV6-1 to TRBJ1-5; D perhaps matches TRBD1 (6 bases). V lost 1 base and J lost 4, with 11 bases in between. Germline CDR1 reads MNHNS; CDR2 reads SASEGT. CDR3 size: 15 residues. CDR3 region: CASSEGTAHNQPQHF. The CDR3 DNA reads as TGTGCCAGCAGTGAAGGGACAGCTCATAATCAGCCCCAGCATTTT.

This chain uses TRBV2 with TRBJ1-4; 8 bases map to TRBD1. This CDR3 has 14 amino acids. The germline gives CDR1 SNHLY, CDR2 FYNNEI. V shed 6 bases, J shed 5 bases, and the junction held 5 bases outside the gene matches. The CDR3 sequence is CASRRQGTNEKLFF. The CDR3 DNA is TGTGCCAGCAGGAGACAGGGGACCAATGAAAAACTGTTTTTT.

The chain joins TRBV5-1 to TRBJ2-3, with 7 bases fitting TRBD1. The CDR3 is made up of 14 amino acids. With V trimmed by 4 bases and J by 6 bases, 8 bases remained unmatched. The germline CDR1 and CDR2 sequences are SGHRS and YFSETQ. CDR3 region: CASSHGPQGDTQYF. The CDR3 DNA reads TGCGCCAGCAGCCACGGCCCACAGGGGGATACGCAGTATTTT.

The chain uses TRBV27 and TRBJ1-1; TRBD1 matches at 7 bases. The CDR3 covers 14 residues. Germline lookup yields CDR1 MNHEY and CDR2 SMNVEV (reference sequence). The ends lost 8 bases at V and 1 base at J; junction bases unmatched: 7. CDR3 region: CASGEGARNTEAFF. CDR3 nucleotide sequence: TGTGCCAGCGGAGAGGGGGCCCGGAACACTGAAGCTTTCTTT.

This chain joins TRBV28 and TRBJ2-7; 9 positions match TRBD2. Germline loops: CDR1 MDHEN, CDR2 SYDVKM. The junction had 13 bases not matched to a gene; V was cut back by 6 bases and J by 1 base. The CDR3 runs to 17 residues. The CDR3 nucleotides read TGTGCCAGCAGGTCGACCTTAGGGACTAGCAGGTCCTACGAGCAGTACTTC. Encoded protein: CASRSTLGTSRSYEQYF.

CDR3 DNA: TGTGCCAGCAGCTCCCGGGACAGAACCTACGAGCAGTACTTC. This translates into CASSSRDRTYEQYF. The chain couples TRBV27 to TRBJ2-7, with 7 bases aligning to TRBD1. The junction had 7 bases not matched to a gene; V was cut back by 6 bases and J by 2 bases. This CDR3 spans 14 amino acids. Germline loops: CDR1 MNHEY, CDR2 SMNVEV (reference sequence).

The CDR3 nucleotides read TGTGCCAGCAGCTTAGCCGGGTCCGGGGAGCTGTTTTTT. Translating gives CASSLAGSGELFF. This chain uses TRBV7-8 with TRBJ2-2; unclear D gene. Germline V gives CDR1 SGHVS, CDR2 FQNEAQ. The CDR3 contains 13 residues. V lost 0 bases and J 6 bases, leaving 5 bases between the germline ends.

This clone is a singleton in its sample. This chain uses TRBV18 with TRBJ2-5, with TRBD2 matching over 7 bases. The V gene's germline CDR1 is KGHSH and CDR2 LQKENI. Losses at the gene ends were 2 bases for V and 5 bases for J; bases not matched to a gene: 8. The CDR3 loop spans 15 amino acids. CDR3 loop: CASSPREGQRETQYF. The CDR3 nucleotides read TGTGCCAGCTCACCAAGGGAGGGGCAACGGGAGACCCAGTACTTC.

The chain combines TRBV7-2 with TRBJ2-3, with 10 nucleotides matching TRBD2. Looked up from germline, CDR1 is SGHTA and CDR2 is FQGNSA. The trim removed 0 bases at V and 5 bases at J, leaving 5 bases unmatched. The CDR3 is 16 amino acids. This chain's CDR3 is CASSLAAGGPRDTQYF. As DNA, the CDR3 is TGTGCCAGCAGCTTAGCAGCGGGAGGGCCGAGAGATACGCAGTATTTT.

In nucleotides, the CDR3 is TGTGCCAGCTCACCACGGCTAGCGGGGAGCACAGATACGCAGTATTTT. Encoded protein: CASSPRLAGSTDTQYF. The chain is built from TRBV18 and TRBJ2-3, with 9 bases fitting TRBD2. Germline-derived CDR1 and CDR2 are KGHSH and LQKENI. This CDR3 has 16 residues. Trimming took 1 base from V and 0 from J; bases not matched to a gene: 2. The whole variable domain, remainder taken from reference TRBV18 and TRBJ2-3, is NAGVMQNPRHLVRRRGQEARLRCSPMKGHSHVYWYRQLPEEGLKFMVYLQKENIIDESGMPKERFSAEFPKEGPSILRIQQVVRGDSAAYFCASSPRLAGSTDTQYFGPGTRLTVL.

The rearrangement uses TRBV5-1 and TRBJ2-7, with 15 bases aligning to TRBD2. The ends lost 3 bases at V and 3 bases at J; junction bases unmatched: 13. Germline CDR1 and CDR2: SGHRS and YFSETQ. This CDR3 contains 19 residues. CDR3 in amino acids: CASSYLGLAGGRVLYEQYV. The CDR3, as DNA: TGCGCCAGCAGCTATCTGGGACTAGCGGGAGGCCGGGTACTCTACGAGCAGTACGTC.

The chain's CDR3 is CASSPRGLETEKLFF. The CDR3 region has the DNA TGTGCCAGCAGCCCGCGGGGGCTAGAAACTGAAAAACTGTTTTTT. The chain combines TRBV7-9 with TRBJ1-4; TRBD1 is a possible D gene (6 bases). The CDR3 contains 15 residues. The V end lost 5 bases, the J end lost 7 bases, and 17 bases lay between the germline ends. Germline V gives CDR1 SEHNR, CDR2 FQNEAQ (reference sequence).

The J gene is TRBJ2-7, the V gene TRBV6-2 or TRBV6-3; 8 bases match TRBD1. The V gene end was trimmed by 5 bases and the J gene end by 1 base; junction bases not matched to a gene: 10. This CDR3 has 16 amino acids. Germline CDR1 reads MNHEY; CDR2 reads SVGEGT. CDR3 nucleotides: TGTGCCAGCAGTGGCCTCTCCGGGACAGGTTCCTACGAGCAGTACTTC. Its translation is CASSGLSGTGSYEQYF.

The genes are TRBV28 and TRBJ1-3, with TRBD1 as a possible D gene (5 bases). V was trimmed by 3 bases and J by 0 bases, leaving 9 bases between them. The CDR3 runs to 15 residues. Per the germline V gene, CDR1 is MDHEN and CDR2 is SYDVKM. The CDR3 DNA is TGTGCCAGCAGTTTGGGACTCCACTCTGGAAACACCATATATTTT. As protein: CASSLGLHSGNTIYF.

CDR3 residues: CASSLLRRSSYNEQFF. The CDR3 DNA sequence: TGTGCCAGCAGCTTATTGAGGCGGAGCTCCTACAATGAGCAGTTCTTC. The rearrangement joins TRBV11-1 to TRBJ2-1; D ambiguous. The V end was cut by 2 bases, the J end by 0 bases, with 11 bases between. Per the germline V gene, CDR1 is SGHAT and CDR2 is FQDESV (reference sequence). This CDR3 is built from 16 residues.

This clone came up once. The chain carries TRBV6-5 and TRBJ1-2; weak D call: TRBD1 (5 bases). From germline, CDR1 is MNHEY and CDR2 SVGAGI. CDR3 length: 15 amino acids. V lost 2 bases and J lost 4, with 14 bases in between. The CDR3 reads CASSYLRGGVYGYTF. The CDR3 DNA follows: TGTGCCAGCAGTTACCTTCGCGGGGGGGTCTATGGCTACACCTTC.

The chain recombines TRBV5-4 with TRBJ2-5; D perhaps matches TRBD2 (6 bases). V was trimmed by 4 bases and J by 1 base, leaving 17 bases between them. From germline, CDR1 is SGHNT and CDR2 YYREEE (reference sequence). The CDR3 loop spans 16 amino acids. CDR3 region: CASSVGSRAGQETQYF. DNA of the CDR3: TGTGCCAGCAGCGTGGGTAGCCGAGCGGGCCAAGAGACCCAGTACTTC.